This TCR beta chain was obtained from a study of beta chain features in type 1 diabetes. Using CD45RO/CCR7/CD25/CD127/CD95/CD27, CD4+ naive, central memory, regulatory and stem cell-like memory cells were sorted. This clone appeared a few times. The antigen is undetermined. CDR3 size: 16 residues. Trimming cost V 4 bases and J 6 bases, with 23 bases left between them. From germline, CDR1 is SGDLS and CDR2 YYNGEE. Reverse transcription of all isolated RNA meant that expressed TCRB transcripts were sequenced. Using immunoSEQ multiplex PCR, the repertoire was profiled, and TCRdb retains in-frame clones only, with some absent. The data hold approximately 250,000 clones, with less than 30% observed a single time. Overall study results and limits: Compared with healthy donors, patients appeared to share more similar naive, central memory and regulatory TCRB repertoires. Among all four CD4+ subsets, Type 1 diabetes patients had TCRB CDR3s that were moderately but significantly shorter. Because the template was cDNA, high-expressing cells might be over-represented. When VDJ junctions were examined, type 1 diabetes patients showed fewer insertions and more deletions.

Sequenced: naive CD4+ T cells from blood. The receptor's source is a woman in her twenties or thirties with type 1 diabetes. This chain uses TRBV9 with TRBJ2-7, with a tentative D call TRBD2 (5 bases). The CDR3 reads CASSLSTLGARSEQYF. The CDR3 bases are TGTGCCAGCAGCCTCTCGACCCTGGGAGCGAGAAGCGAGCAGTACTTC.